This T cell receptor (beta chain) was identified during a study of T cells after posttransplantation cyclophosphamide. Data came from immunoSEQ multiplex PCR; TCRdb stores just in-frame clones and leaves some out. The repertoire has about 11,000 clones, none seen only once; the ten largest take about 15%. Germline CDR1 reads SQVTM; CDR2 reads ANQGSEA. There are 16 residues in the CDR3. The V gene end was trimmed by 6 bases and the J gene end by 3 bases; junction bases not matched to a gene: 10. Many counts were recorded for this clone. Its antigen is currently unknown. Study results and caveats: Later blood repertoires were often dominated by clones from the donor CD8+ memory compartment. Skin or GI-infiltrating T cells shared few TRB sequences with blood.

Busulfan-fludarabine conditioning, marrow transplant, and cyclophosphamide on days +3 and +4 were administered. Sequencing was performed on PBMCs, taken after allogeneic stem cell transplant with posttransplant cyclophosphamide. The chain employs TRBV29-1 and TRBJ2-7; the match to TRBD2 covers 14 bases. This TCR was sampled from a female patient between 40 and 55 years old who received an allogeneic stem cell transplant from a related donor, was CMV-positive, and had no GVHD. Some T cells may be provided by the graft donor. The CDR3 loop reads CSVTGTSGRMDYEQYF. CDR3 DNA: TGCAGCGTGACCGGGACTAGCGGGAGAATGGACTACGAGCAGTACTTC.